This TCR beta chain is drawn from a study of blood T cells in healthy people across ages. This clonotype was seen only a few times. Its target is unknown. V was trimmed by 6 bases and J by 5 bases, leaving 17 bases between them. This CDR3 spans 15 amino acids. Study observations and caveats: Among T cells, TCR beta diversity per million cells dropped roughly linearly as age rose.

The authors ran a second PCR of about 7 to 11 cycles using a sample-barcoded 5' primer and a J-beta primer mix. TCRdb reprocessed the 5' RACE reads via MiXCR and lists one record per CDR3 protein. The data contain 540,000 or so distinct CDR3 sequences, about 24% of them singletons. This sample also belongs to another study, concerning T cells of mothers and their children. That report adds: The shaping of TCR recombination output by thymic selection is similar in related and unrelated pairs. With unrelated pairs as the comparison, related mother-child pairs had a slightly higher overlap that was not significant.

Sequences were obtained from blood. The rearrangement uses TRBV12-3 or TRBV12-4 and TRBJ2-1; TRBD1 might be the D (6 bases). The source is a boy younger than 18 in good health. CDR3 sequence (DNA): TGTGCCAGCAGAGCCCACAGGGAAAGGGACAATGAGCAGTTCTTC. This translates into CASRAHRERDNEQFF.